This T cell receptor (beta chain) was captured by sequencing in a study of cytomegalovirus exposure and HLA in healthy donors. Study conclusions and caveats: Later, TCR association rates were found to vary by HLA locus, highest for DRB1 and lowest for HLA-C. Some highly shared sequence variants likely arose as a pipeline artifact. Excluded were some V segments that proved indistinguishable, including TRBV6-2 and TRBV6-3.

Nominally healthy donors were sampled, though unrecorded immune exposures were likely. The PCR was carried out with 60 Vbeta primers and 13 Jbeta primers. Assay used: immunoSEQ multiplex PCR; TCRdb lists only in-frame clones, some missing. The top ten clones hold roughly 2.2% of a sample with about 140,000 clones, about four fifths of them seen once. J gave up 7 bases and V 5 bases, and 12 bases lay outside the gene matches. CDR1 and CDR2 from the germline V gene are SGHVS and FQNEAQ. The CDR3 loop spans 15 amino acids. As concerns this clone: Its antigen is currently unknown.

The V gene is TRBV7-8, the J gene TRBJ2-7, with TRBD1 identical over 9 bases. This TCR derives from a man aged 25 to 45 in good health and CMV-seronegative. Sequenced sample: PBMCs. CDR3 protein: CASSPGQGNAYEQYF. CDR3 coding DNA: TGTGCCAGCAGCCCGGGACAGGGTAACGCTTATGAGCAGTACTTC.